This T cell receptor (beta chain) was sequenced for a study of CD8 T cells in Susac syndrome. The germline gives CDR1 SGHVS, CDR2 FQNEAQ. The CDR3 is 17 residues long. V lost 5 bases to trimming and J lost 2 bases; unmatched junction nucleotides: 9. RNA was extracted with the RNeasy kit, and a quantity of roughly 0.45 to 1 ug was reverse transcribed using random hexamers. From the immunoSEQ multiplex PCR reads, TCRdb called clonotypes with MiXCR, one entry per CDR3 protein. Altogether roughly 190,000 distinct CDR3 sequences are present, 90% to 95% being singletons, with the ten largest covering 0.1%.

The gene calls are TRBV7-8 and TRBJ1-1, with 12 bases fitting TRBD1. Sequenced material: CD4+ T cells from PBMCs. The sequence was collected from a human donor in good health. CDR3 region: CASSDRDRGPRNTEAFF. The CDR3 DNA reads TGTGCCAGCAGCGACCGGGACAGGGGGCCGAGAAACACTGAAGCTTTCTTT.